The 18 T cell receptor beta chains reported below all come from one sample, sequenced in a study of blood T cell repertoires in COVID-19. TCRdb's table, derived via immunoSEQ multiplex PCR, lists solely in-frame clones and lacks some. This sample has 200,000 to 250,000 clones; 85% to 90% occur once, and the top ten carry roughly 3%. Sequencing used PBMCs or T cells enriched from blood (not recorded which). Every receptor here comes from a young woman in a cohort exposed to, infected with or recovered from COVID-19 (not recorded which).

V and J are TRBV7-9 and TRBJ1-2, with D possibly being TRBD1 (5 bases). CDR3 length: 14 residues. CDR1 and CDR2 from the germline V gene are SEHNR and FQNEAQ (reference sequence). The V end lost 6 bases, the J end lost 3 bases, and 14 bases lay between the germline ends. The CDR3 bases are TGTGCCAGCAGGAGAACAGGCCCATACTATGGCTACACCTTC. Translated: CASRRTGPYYGYTF.

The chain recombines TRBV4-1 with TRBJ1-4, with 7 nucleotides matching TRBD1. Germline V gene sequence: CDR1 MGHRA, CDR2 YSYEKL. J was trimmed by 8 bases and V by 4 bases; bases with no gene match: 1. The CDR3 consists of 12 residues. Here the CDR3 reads CASSRQGEKLFF. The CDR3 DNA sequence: TGCGCCAGCAGCCGACAGGGCGAAAAACTGTTTTTT.

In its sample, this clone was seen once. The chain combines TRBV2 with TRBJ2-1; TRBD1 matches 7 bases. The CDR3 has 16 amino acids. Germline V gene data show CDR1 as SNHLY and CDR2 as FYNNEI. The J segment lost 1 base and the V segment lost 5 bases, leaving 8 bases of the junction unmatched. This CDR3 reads CASSLRGPLSYNEQFF. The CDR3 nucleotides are TGTGCCAGCAGTCTTAGGGGGCCACTATCCTACAATGAGCAGTTCTTC.

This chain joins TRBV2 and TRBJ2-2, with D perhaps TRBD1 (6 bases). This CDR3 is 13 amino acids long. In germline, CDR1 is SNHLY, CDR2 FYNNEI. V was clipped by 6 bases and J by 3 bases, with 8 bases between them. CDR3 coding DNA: TGTGCCAGCAGGGACAGATACACCGGGGAGCTGTTTTTT. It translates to CASRDRYTGELFF.

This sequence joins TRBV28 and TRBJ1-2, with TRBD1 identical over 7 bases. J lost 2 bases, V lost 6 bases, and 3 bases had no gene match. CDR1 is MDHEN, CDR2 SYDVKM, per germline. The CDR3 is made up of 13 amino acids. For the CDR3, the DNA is TGTGCCAGCAGCAGACAGGGCAACTATGGCTACACCTTC. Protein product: CASSRQGNYGYTF.

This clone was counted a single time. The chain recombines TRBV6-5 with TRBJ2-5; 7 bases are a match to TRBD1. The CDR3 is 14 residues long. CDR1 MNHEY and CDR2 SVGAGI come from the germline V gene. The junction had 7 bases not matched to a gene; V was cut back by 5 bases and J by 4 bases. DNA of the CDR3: TGTGCCAGCAGTCAGACAGGGATTGGAGAGACCCAGTACTTC. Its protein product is CASSQTGIGETQYF.

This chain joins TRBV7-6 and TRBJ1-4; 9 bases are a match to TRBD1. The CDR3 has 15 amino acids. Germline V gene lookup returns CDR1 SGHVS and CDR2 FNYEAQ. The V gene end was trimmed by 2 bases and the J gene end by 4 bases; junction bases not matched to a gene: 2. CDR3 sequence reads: CASSLWGQGNEKLFF. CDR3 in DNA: TGTGCCAGCAGCTTATGGGGACAGGGTAATGAAAAACTGTTTTTT.

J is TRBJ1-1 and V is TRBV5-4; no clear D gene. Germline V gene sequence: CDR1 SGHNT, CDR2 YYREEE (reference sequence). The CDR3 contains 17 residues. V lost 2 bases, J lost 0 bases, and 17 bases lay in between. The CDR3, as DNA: TGTGCCAGCAGCTTAGATCTTCAAAGCTTCATGAACACTGAAGCTTTCTTT. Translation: CASSLDLQSFMNTEAFF.

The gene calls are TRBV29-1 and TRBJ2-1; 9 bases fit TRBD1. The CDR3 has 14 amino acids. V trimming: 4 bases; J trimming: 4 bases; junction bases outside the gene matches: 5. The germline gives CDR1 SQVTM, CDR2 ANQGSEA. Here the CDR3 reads CSVGGTGLYNEQFF. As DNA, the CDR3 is TGCAGCGTTGGGGGGACAGGGCTGTACAATGAGCAGTTCTTC.

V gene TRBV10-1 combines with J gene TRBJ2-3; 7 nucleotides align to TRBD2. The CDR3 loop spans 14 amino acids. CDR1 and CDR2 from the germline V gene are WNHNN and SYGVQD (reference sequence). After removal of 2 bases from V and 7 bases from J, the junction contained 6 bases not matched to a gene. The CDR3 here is CASSEAGVSYTQYF. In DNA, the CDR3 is TGCGCCAGCAGTGAGGCGGGAGTCTCTTATACGCAGTATTTT.

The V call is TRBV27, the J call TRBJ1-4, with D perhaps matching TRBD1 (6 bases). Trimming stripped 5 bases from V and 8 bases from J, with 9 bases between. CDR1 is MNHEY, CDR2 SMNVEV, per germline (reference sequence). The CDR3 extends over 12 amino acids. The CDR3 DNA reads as TGTGCCAGCAGTAGGGGGAAGGAAAAACTGTTTTTT. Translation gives CASSRGKEKLFF.

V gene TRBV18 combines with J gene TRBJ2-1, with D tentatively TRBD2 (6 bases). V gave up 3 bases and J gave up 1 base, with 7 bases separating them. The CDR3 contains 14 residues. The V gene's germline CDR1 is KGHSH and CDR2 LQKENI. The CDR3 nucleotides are TGTGCCAGCTCACCGGAGGGGTCCTACAATGAGCAGTTCTTC. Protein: CASSPEGSYNEQFF.

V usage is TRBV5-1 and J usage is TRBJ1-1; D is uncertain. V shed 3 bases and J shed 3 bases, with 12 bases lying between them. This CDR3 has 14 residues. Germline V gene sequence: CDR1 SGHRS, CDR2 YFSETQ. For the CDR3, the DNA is TGCGCCAGCAGCTACCTCTCCGGGGACACTGAAGCTTTCTTT. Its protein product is CASSYLSGDTEAFF.

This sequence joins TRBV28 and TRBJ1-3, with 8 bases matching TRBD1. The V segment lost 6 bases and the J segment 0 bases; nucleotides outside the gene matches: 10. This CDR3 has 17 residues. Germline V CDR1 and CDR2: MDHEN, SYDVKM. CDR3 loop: CASSNQPGQDSGNTIYF. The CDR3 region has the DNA TGTGCCAGCAGCAACCAACCGGGACAGGACTCTGGAAACACCATATATTTT.

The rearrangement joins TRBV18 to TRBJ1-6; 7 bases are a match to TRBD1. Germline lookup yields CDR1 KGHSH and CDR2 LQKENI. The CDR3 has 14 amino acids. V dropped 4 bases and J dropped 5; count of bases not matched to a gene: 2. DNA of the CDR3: TGTGCCAGCTCACTCGGGACAGATAATTCACCCCTCCACTTT. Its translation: CASSLGTDNSPLHF.

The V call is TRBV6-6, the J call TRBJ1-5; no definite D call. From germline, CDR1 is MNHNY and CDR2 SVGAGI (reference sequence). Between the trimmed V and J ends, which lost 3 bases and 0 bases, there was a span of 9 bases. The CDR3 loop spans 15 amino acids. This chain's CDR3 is CASSYSVDSNQPQHF. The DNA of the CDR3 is TGTGCCAGCAGTTATTCGGTCGATAGCAATCAGCCCCAGCATTTT.

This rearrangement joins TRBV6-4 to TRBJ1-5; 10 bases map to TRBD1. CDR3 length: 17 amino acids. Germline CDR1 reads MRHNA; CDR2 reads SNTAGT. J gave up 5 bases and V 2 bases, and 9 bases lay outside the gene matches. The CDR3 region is CASSDGRTGGGHQPQHF. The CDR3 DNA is TGTGCCAGCAGTGACGGGAGGACAGGGGGGGGTCATCAGCCCCAGCATTTT.

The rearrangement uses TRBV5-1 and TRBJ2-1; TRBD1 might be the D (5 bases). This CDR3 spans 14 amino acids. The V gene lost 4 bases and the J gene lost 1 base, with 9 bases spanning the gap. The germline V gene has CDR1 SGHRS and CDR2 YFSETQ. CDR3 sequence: CASSRQGSYNEQFF. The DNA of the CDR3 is TGCGCCAGCAGCAGGCAGGGTTCCTACAATGAGCAGTTCTTC.